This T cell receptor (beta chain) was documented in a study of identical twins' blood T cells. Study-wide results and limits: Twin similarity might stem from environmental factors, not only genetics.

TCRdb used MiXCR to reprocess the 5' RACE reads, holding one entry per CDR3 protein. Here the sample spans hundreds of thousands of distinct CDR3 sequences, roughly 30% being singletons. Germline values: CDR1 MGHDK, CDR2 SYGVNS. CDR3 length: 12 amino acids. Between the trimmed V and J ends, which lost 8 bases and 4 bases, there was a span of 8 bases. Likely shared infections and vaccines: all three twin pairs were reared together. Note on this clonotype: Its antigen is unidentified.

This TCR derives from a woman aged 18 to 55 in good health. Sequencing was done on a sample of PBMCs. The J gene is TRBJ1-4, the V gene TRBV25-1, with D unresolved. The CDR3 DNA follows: TGTGCCAGCGCTGCGAGTAATGAAAAACTGTTTTTT. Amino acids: CASAASNEKLFF. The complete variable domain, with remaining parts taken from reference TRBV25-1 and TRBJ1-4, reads EADIYQTPRYLVIGTGKKITLECSQTMGHDKMYWYQQDPGMELHLIHYSYGVNSTEKGDLSSESTVSRIRTEHFPLTLESARPSHTSQYLCASAASNEKLFFGSGTQLSVL.